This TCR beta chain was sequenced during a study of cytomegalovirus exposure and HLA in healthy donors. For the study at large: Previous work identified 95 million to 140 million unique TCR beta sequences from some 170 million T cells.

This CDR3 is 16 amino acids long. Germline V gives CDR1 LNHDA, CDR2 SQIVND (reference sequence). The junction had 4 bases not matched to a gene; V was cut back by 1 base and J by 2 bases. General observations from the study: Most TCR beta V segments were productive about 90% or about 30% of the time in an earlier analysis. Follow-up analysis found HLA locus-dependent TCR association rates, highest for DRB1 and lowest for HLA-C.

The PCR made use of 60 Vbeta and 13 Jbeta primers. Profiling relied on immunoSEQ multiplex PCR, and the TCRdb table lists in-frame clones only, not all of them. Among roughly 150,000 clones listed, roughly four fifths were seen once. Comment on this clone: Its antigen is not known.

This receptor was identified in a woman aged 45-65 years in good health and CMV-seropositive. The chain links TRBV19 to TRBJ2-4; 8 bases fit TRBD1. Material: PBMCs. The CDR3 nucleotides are TGTGCCAGTAGTATAGCCACAGGGGGGTCCAAAAACATTCAGTACTTC. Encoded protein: CASSIATGGSKNIQYF.